This paragraph reports one T cell receptor beta chain. The sample belongs to a study of cytomegalovirus exposure and HLA in healthy donors. The V segment lost 6 bases and the J segment 0 bases; nucleotides outside the gene matches: 4. This CDR3 region has 15 residues. The germline gives CDR1 MNHEY, CDR2 SVGAGI. 60 Vbeta and 13 Jbeta primers were used in PCR. Only in-frame clones appear in the TCRdb table, and some are missing; sequencing was by immunoSEQ multiplex PCR. The sample includes 140,000 to 150,000 clones, 80% seen only once; the top ten take just over 4.5%. This clonotype was obtained from a man aged 40-55 years in good health and CMV-seronegative. The sequencing sample was made of PBMCs. The genes are TRBV6-5 and TRBJ1-3; 8 positions agree with TRBD1. Here the CDR3 DNA reads TGTGCCAGCAGCATGGGACAGGTCTCTGGAAACACCATATATTTT. Translating it yields CASSMGQVSGNTIYF.